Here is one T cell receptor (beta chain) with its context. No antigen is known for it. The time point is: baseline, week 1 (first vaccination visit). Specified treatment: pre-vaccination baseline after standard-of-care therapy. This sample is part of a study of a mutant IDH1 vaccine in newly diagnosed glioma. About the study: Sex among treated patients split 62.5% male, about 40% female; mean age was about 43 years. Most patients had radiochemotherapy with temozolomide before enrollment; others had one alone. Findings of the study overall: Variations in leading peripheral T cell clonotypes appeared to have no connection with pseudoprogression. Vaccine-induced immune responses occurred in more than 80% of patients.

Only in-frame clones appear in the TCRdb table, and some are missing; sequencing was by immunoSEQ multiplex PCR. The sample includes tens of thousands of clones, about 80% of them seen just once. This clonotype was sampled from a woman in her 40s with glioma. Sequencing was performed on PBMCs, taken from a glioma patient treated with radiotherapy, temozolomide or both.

The CDR3 bases are TGCGCCAGCAGCCAAGTAAGACAGACATCTACCAACTCTGGGGCCAACGTCCTGACTTTC. Its protein is CASSQVRQTSTNSGANVLTF. The V gene is TRBV4-3, the J gene TRBJ2-6, with D perhaps TRBD1 (5 bases). The V and J ends lost 1 base and 0 bases respectively, with 19 bases between them. The CDR3 runs to 20 residues. Germline V lookup: CDR1 LGHNA, CDR2 YSLEER.